The rows below give T cell receptor beta chains drawn from one sample of a study of human T cells and chemical hapten exposure. TCRdb passed the RACE reads through MiXCR, listing each CDR3 protein once. The sample has some 60,000 distinct CDR3 sequences, approximately 11% seen once; the top ten hold 4%. The source material was whole blood, sampled in connection with sensitization to the hapten diphenylcyclopropenone (DPC). These receptors all come from a woman aged 40-49 years with alopecia areata. Some clones in this sample may be carry-over from other donors' samples. Each CDR3 is given with its conserved first and last residue. A D gene is named only where the DNA matches it firmly. Where a row states a size, it is once, few, many or the class of an expanded clone; other rows omit it.

v_gene: TRBV7-9; d_gene: TRBD2; abundance: few; j_gene: TRBJ2-1; CDR3aa: CASSLAGGKEETTYNEQFF; CDR3nt: TGTGCCAGCAGCTTAGCGGGAGGGAAAGAAGAAACAACCTACAATGAGCAGTTCTTC
v_gene: TRBV7-8; d_gene: -; abundance: -; j_gene: TRBJ2-7; CDR3aa: CASSLEKGGYEQYF; CDR3nt: TGTGCCAGCAGCTTAGAGAAGGGAGGCTACGAGCAGTACTTC
v_gene: TRBV12-3/TRBV12-4; d_gene: -; abundance: many; j_gene: TRBJ2-7; CDR3aa: CASSSGYLPYEQYF; CDR3nt: TGTGCCAGCAGTTCAGGGTACCTTCCCTACGAGCAGTACTTC
v_gene: TRBV29-1; d_gene: TRBD2; abundance: -; j_gene: TRBJ2-7; CDR3aa: CSVALADSYEQYF; CDR3nt: TGCAGCGTTGCCCTAGCGGACTCCTACGAGCAGTACTTC
v_gene: TRBV2; d_gene: -; abundance: few; j_gene: TRBJ2-1; CDR3aa: CASSVDSNEQFF; CDR3nt: TGTGCCAGCAGCGTAGACAGCAATGAGCAGTTCTTC
v_gene: TRBV6-6; d_gene: -; abundance: few; j_gene: TRBJ1-1; CDR3aa: CASSYREGNTEAFF; CDR3nt: TGTGCCAGCAGTTACAGGGAGGGGAACACTGAAGCTTTCTTT
v_gene: TRBV7-9; d_gene: -; abundance: many; j_gene: TRBJ2-7; CDR3aa: CASSLEKGREAYEQYF; CDR3nt: TGTGCCAGCAGCTTAGAAAAGGGCAGGGAGGCCTACGAGCAGTACTTC
v_gene: TRBV4-2; d_gene: TRBD1; abundance: -; j_gene: TRBJ2-5; CDR3aa: CASSQGQGTRVGSQYF; CDR3nt: TGTGCCAGCAGCCAAGGACAGGGGACCCGGGTTGGTTCCCAGTACTTC
v_gene: TRBV5-6; d_gene: TRBD1; abundance: -; j_gene: TRBJ1-1; CDR3aa: CASSRGQGTTEAFF; CDR3nt: TGTGCCAGCAGCCGGGGACAGGGGACCACTGAAGCTTTCTTT
v_gene: TRBV11-2; d_gene: -; abundance: few; j_gene: TRBJ2-3; CDR3aa: CASSILPGLTDTQYF; CDR3nt: TGTGCCAGCAGCATCCTCCCGGGACTCACAGATACGCAGTATTTT
v_gene: TRBV11-3; d_gene: TRBD2; abundance: -; j_gene: TRBJ2-1; CDR3aa: CASSPRLAGGSNEQFF; CDR3nt: TGTGCCAGCAGCCCCAGACTAGCGGGAGGGTCAAATGAGCAGTTCTTC
v_gene: TRBV11-2; d_gene: TRBD2; abundance: few; j_gene: TRBJ2-5; CDR3aa: CASSSNSGSRETQYF; CDR3nt: TGTGCCAGCAGCTCGAATAGCGGGAGTAGGGAGACCCAGTACTTC
v_gene: TRBV30; d_gene: -; abundance: many; j_gene: TRBJ2-5; CDR3aa: CAWNSLRDGTQYF; CDR3nt: TGTGCCTGGAATAGCCTCAGGGACGGGACCCAGTACTTC
v_gene: TRBV7-6; d_gene: TRBD1; abundance: -; j_gene: TRBJ2-7; CDR3aa: CASSQRPTGTNEQYF; CDR3nt: TGTGCCAGCAGTCAAAGACCGACAGGGACCAACGAGCAGTACTTC
v_gene: TRBV29-1; d_gene: TRBD1; abundance: many; j_gene: TRBJ2-1; CDR3aa: CSVRDRGYYNEQFF; CDR3nt: TGCAGCGTTCGCGACAGGGGATACTACAATGAGCAGTTCTTC
v_gene: TRBV12-3/TRBV12-4; d_gene: -; abundance: many; j_gene: TRBJ2-3; CDR3aa: CASSFQTSTDTQYF; CDR3nt: TGTGCCAGCAGTTTTCAGACTTCCACAGATACGCAGTATTTT
v_gene: TRBV11-2; d_gene: -; abundance: few; j_gene: TRBJ1-5; CDR3aa: CASSLAQGSNQPQHF; CDR3nt: TGTGCCAGCAGCTTAGCTCAGGGTAGCAATCAGCCCCAGCATTTT
v_gene: TRBV7-9; d_gene: TRBD1; abundance: many; j_gene: TRBJ2-3; CDR3aa: CASSSGQGTDTQYF; CDR3nt: TGTGCCAGCAGCTCCGGACAGGGGACAGATACGCAGTATTTT
v_gene: TRBV20-1; d_gene: -; abundance: -; j_gene: TRBJ2-7; CDR3aa: CSALTVLNSYEQYF; CDR3nt: TGCAGTGCGCTGACAGTCCTCAACAGTTACGAGCAGTACTTC
v_gene: TRBV5-1; d_gene: TRBD2; abundance: -; j_gene: TRBJ2-1; CDR3aa: CASSLAGASYNEQFF; CDR3nt: TGCGCCAGCAGCTTAGCGGGAGCTTCCTACAATGAGCAGTTCTTC
v_gene: TRBV6-2/TRBV6-3; d_gene: -; abundance: many; j_gene: TRBJ2-5; CDR3aa: CASTERRSETQYF; CDR3nt: TGTGCCAGCACCGAGCGGCGGAGCGAGACCCAGTACTTC
v_gene: TRBV5-4; d_gene: -; abundance: -; j_gene: TRBJ2-6; CDR3aa: CASSLALSSGANVLTF; CDR3nt: TGTGCCAGCAGCTTGGCCCTGTCCTCTGGGGCCAACGTCCTGACTTTC
v_gene: TRBV3-1; d_gene: -; abundance: -; j_gene: TRBJ1-2; CDR3aa: CASSQDRGEYGYTF; CDR3nt: TGTGCCAGCAGCCAAGATAGGGGAGAATATGGCTACACCTTC
v_gene: TRBV18; d_gene: -; abundance: many; j_gene: TRBJ1-4; CDR3aa: CASSPQGGTNEKLFF; CDR3nt: TGTGCCAGCTCACCACAGGGCGGAACTAATGAAAAACTGTTTTTT
v_gene: TRBV20-1; d_gene: TRBD2; abundance: -; j_gene: TRBJ2-3; CDR3aa: CSAPTSGGGTDTQYF; CDR3nt: TGCAGTGCACCTACTAGCGGGGGGGGCACAGATACGCAGTATTTT
v_gene: TRBV10-3; d_gene: -; abundance: -; j_gene: TRBJ2-1; CDR3aa: CAISESGSMGSNEQFF; CDR3nt: TGTGCCATCAGTGAGTCCGGGTCGATGGGGTCCAATGAGCAGTTCTTC
v_gene: TRBV5-6; d_gene: TRBD1; abundance: -; j_gene: TRBJ2-5; CDR3aa: CASSLAYGTVNQETQYF; CDR3nt: TGTGCCAGCAGCTTGGCCTACGGGACAGTAAACCAAGAGACCCAGTACTTC
v_gene: TRBV28; d_gene: -; abundance: few; j_gene: TRBJ1-6; CDR3aa: CASLLRSSYNSPLHF; CDR3nt: TGTGCCAGCCTACTAAGGAGTTCGTATAATTCACCCCTCCACTTT
v_gene: TRBV18; d_gene: TRBD2; abundance: few; j_gene: TRBJ2-1; CDR3aa: CASSPRRGDEQFF; CDR3nt: TGTGCCAGCTCACCACGTCGGGGGGATGAGCAGTTCTTC
v_gene: TRBV13; d_gene: TRBD1; abundance: many; j_gene: TRBJ2-2; CDR3aa: CASSEGTVNTGELFF; CDR3nt: TGTGCCAGCAGCGAGGGGACAGTTAACACCGGGGAGCTGTTTTTT
v_gene: TRBV18; d_gene: -; abundance: -; j_gene: TRBJ1-1; CDR3aa: CASSPLPRNTEAFF; CDR3nt: TGTGCCAGCTCACCCCTTCCCAGGAACACTGAAGCTTTCTTT
v_gene: TRBV3-2; d_gene: -; abundance: -; j_gene: TRBJ2-1; CDR3aa: CASSQVAPAGDNDEQFF; CDR3nt: TGTGCCAGCAGCCAAGTTGCCCCAGCGGGAGATAACGATGAGCAGTTCTTC
v_gene: TRBV6-2/TRBV6-3; d_gene: -; abundance: many; j_gene: TRBJ1-1; CDR3aa: CASSTGGTEAFF; CDR3nt: TGTGCCAGCTCGACGGGAGGCACTGAAGCTTTCTTT
v_gene: TRBV12-3/TRBV12-4; d_gene: TRBD1; abundance: many; j_gene: TRBJ1-1; CDR3aa: CASSFGRGTEAFF; CDR3nt: TGTGCCAGCAGTTTCGGCAGGGGGACTGAAGCTTTCTTT
v_gene: TRBV29-1; d_gene: TRBD2; abundance: few; j_gene: TRBJ2-7; CDR3aa: CSVIAGGPYEQYF; CDR3nt: TGCAGCGTTATAGCGGGGGGGCCCTACGAGCAGTACTTC
v_gene: TRBV13; d_gene: TRBD2; abundance: few; j_gene: TRBJ2-2; CDR3aa: CASPAGEDTGELFF; CDR3nt: TGTGCCAGCCCAGCGGGAGAGGACACCGGGGAGCTGTTTTTT
v_gene: TRBV29-1; d_gene: -; abundance: -; j_gene: TRBJ1-1; CDR3aa: CSVVDRLTNTEAFF; CDR3nt: TGCAGTGTTGTCGACAGGCTGACGAACACTGAAGCTTTCTTT
v_gene: TRBV27; d_gene: -; abundance: few; j_gene: TRBJ1-2; CDR3aa: CASSFVTGRNGYTF; CDR3nt: TGTGCCAGCAGTTTCGTGACAGGCCGGAATGGCTACACCTTC
v_gene: TRBV6-2/TRBV6-3; d_gene: TRBD2; abundance: -; j_gene: TRBJ2-1; CDR3aa: CASSVGGLAASYNEQFF; CDR3nt: TGTGCCAGCAGCGTGGGGGGACTAGCGGCCTCCTACAATGAGCAGTTCTTC
v_gene: TRBV27; d_gene: -; abundance: -; j_gene: TRBJ2-7; CDR3aa: CASSIHEQYF; CDR3nt: TGTGCCAGCAGTATTCACGAGCAGTACTTC
v_gene: TRBV7-6; d_gene: -; abundance: few; j_gene: TRBJ2-5; CDR3aa: CASSLTAGIGETQYF; CDR3nt: TGTGCCAGCAGCTTAACAGCCGGGATTGGGGAGACCCAGTACTTC
v_gene: TRBV6-4; d_gene: TRBD2; abundance: many; j_gene: TRBJ2-3; CDR3aa: CASSDSSGTSEDTQYF; CDR3nt: TGTGCCAGCAGTGACTCCTCCGGGACTAGTGAAGATACGCAGTATTTT
v_gene: TRBV7-3; d_gene: -; abundance: few; j_gene: TRBJ2-1; CDR3aa: CASSRTAGYEQFF; CDR3nt: TGTGCCAGCAGCCGGACGGCTGGCTATGAGCAGTTCTTC
v_gene: TRBV20-1; d_gene: -; abundance: few; j_gene: TRBJ2-7; CDR3aa: CSARDPGAYEQYF; CDR3nt: TGCAGTGCTAGAGATCCCGGCGCCTACGAGCAGTACTTC